This T cell receptor beta chain was sequenced in a study of cytotoxic CD8 clonotypes in ibrutinib-treated CLL. Study-level background: Productive templates averaged roughly 270,000 per sample, and productive rearrangements roughly 90,000.

Here immunoSEQ multiplex PCR was the method, and the copy in TCRdb shows in-frame clones only, minus some. The sample comprises 55,000 to 60,000 clones, 50% to 70% of which are singletons, and 24% rests with the top ten. CDR1 is SGDLS and CDR2 is YYNGEE in the germline V gene. V shed 0 bases, J shed 11 bases, and the junction held 7 bases outside the gene matches. This CDR3 is built from 14 residues. Study results and limitations: Clonality rose at ibrutinib response and fell back toward baseline at progression. Treatment saw public clonotypes, which were uncommon, either contract or stay stable.

Regarding this clone: Its antigen is undetermined.

Sample: PBMCs, taken at disease progression, from a patient treated with ibrutinib. The TCR comes from a human donor with chronic lymphocytic leukemia. The V gene is TRBV9, the J gene TRBJ2-1; 8 bases are shared with TRBD2. The CDR3 DNA is TGTGCCAGCAGCGTAGTGGATAGCGGGGTCCAGCAGTTCTTC. This gives the protein CASSVVDSGVQQFF.